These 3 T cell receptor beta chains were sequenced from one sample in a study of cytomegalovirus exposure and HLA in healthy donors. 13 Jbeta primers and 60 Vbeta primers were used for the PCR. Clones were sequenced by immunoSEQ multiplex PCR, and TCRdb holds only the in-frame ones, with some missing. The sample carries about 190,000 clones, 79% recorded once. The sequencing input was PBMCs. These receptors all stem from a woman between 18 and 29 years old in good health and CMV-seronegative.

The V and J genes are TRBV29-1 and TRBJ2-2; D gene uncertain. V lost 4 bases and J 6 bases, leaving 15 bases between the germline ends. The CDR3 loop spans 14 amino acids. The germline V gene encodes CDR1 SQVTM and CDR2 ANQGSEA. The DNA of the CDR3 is TGCAGCGTTGTGGGCCCGACATCGGCCGGGGAGCTGTTTTTT. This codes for CSVVGPTSAGELFF.

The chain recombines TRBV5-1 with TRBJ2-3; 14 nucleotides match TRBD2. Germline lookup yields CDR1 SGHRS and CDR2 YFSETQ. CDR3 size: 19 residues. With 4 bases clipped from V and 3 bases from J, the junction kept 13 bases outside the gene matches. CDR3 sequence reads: CASSTLPGLAGELTDTQYF. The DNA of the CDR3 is TGCGCCAGCAGCACCCTGCCGGGACTAGCGGGAGAGTTGACAGATACGCAGTATTTT.

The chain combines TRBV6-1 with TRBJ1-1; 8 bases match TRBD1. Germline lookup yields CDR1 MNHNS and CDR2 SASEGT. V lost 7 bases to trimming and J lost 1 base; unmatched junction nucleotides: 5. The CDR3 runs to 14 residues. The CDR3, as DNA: TGTGCCAGCAAATACGACAGGGGGAACACTGAAGCTTTCTTT. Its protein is CASKYDRGNTEAFF.